The 15 T cell receptor beta chains in this list originate from one sample, sequenced in a study of blood T cells in healthy people across ages. With a J-beta primer mix and a sample-barcoded 5' primer, a second PCR ran about 6 to 11 cycles. TCRdb reprocessed the 5' RACE reads via MiXCR and lists one record per CDR3 protein. The sample yields hundreds of thousands of distinct CDR3 sequences, 45% to 65% seen once. Sequencing used blood. The receptors come from a man aged 55 to 70 in good health.

The V gene is TRBV20-1, the J gene TRBJ2-3; 9 positions agree with TRBD2. CDR1 and CDR2 (germline): DFQATT, SNEGSKA (reference sequence). The CDR3 has 16 residues. V trimming: 1 base; J trimming: 4 bases; junction bases outside the gene matches: 9. The CDR3 region has the DNA TGCAGTGCTAGAGTGGGATCTTTAGCGGGAGCAGATACGCAGTATTTT. Protein product: CSARVGSLAGADTQYF.

The table lists this clonotype with many counts. The CDR3 nucleotides read TGTGCCAGCAGCCGTACCTCCTCTGGGGCCAACGTCCTGACTTTC. Residues: CASSRTSSGANVLTF. The chain joins TRBV7-6 to TRBJ2-6; the D is unclear. Per the germline V gene, CDR1 is SGHVS and CDR2 is FNYEAQ. The CDR3 has 15 amino acids. V was pared by 5 bases and J by 0 bases, with 8 bases between.

The V gene is TRBV11-2, the J gene TRBJ2-1; D perhaps matches TRBD2 (5 bases). Deletions cut 2 bases from V and 2 bases from J, with 10 bases between. Germline lookup yields CDR1 SGHAT and CDR2 FQNNGV. CDR3 length: 15 amino acids. The CDR3 region has the DNA TGTGCCAGCAGCTTACCGAGCGGAGCCTACAATGAGCAGTTCTTC. Residues: CASSLPSGAYNEQFF. Supplemented by reference TRBV11-2 and TRBJ2-1, the full variable domain reads EAGVAQSPRYKIIEKRQSVAFWCNPISGHATLYWYQQILGQGPKLLIQFQNNGVVDDSQLPKDRFSAERLKGVDSTLKIQPAKLEDSAVYLCASSLPSGAYNEQFFGPGTRLTVL.

The chain employs TRBV4-3 and TRBJ2-1; 8 nucleotides line up with TRBD2. The CDR3 has 15 residues. The V gene end was trimmed by 0 bases and the J gene end by 7 bases; junction bases not matched to a gene: 5. Germline assignment: CDR1 LGHNA and CDR2 YSLEER. This CDR3 is CASSQELAGPNEQFF. In DNA, the CDR3 is TGCGCCAGCAGCCAAGAGCTAGCGGGCCCGAATGAGCAGTTCTTC.

This clonotype was detected only a few times. The CDR3, as DNA: TGTGCCTTAGGTTTAAGGGGGGATACGCAGTATTTT. Amino acids: CALGLRGDTQYF. The V gene is TRBV30, the J gene TRBJ2-3, with a tentative D call TRBD1 (6 bases). Trimming left V 7 bases short and J 6 bases short, with 14 bases between. In germline, CDR1 is GTSNPN, CDR2 SVGIG (reference sequence). This CDR3 has 12 residues. The full variable domain, in which reference TRBV30 and TRBJ2-3 provide the parts outside the CDR3, is SQTIHQWPATLVQPVGSPLSLECTVEGTSNPNLYWYRQAAGRGLQLLFYSVGIGQISSEVPQNLSASRPQDRQFILSSKKLLLSDSGFYLCALGLRGDTQYFGPGTRLTVL.

This rearrangement joins TRBV7-2 to TRBJ2-7; 10 nucleotides match TRBD1. CDR1 is SGHTA, CDR2 FQGNSA, per germline. The CDR3 is 15 amino acids. V lost 5 bases to trimming and J lost 0 bases; unmatched junction nucleotides: 4. CDR3 nucleotide sequence: TGTGCCAGCAGCGTGGGGACAGGGGCCTCCTACGAGCAGTACTTC. Amino acids: CASSVGTGASYEQYF.

The genes are TRBV7-2 and TRBJ2-1; 9 bases match TRBD2. Matching the DNA end better, TRBJ2-7 makes the J call doubtful. The germline gives CDR1 SGHTA, CDR2 FQGNSA. The CDR3 is 19 residues long. CDR3 loop: CASSLAGAGGSIFYNEQYF. Written as DNA, the CDR3 is TGTGCCAGCAGCTTAGCTGGGGCGGGGGGGTCCATCTTCTACAATGAGCAGTACTTC.

The chain has TRBV12-5 and TRBJ2-1; perhaps TRBD1 as D (5 bases). There are 16 residues in the CDR3. The germline V gene encodes CDR1 LGHNT and CDR2 FRNRAP. The germline V and J ends were trimmed by 0 bases and 2 bases, with 11 bases remaining between them. The CDR3 region is CASGLVRGYPYNEQFF. Here the CDR3 DNA reads TGTGCTAGTGGTTTGGTAAGGGGATACCCCTACAATGAGCAGTTCTTC.

The J gene is TRBJ2-1, the V gene TRBV20-1; 13 positions agree with TRBD2. The J segment lost 6 bases and the V segment lost 6 bases, leaving 5 bases of the junction unmatched. This CDR3 region has 14 residues. CDR1 and CDR2 (germline): DFQATT, SNEGSKA (reference sequence). CDR3 loop: CSATSGRTVNEQFF. The CDR3 DNA reads as TGCAGTGCGACTAGCGGGAGGACCGTCAATGAGCAGTTCTTC.

This clonotype has at least ten counts. The rearrangement joins TRBV20-1 to TRBJ2-7; TRBD2 matches at 10 bases. In germline, CDR1 is DFQATT, CDR2 SNEGSKA (reference sequence). The length of the CDR3 is 15 residues. J lost 6 bases, V lost 2 bases, and 10 bases had no gene match. The CDR3 nucleotides read TGCAGTGCTAGAAGGCTAGCGGGAGCGGGGGCCGAGCAGTACTTC. This translates into CSARRLAGAGAEQYF.

V usage is TRBV20-1 and J usage is TRBJ2-5; TRBD2 might be the D (6 bases). Trimming took off 3 bases at V and 1 base at J, with 21 bases between the two ends. CDR1 DFQATT and CDR2 SNEGSKA come from the germline V gene (reference sequence). The CDR3 has 17 residues. CDR3 nucleotide sequence: TGCAGTGCTAGTATAGGGGCGGAGTACGGGGGCCAAGAGACCCAGTACTTC. Translation: CSASIGAEYGGQETQYF.

This sequence joins TRBV7-8 and TRBJ2-6; D tentatively fits TRBD1 or TRBD2 (5 bases each). The germline gives CDR1 SGHVS, CDR2 FQNEAQ. The V and J ends lost 4 bases and 4 bases respectively, with 14 bases between them. The CDR3 loop spans 16 amino acids. The CDR3 coding sequence is TGTGCCAGCAGCTCAGTTCAGGGAGCCGGGGCCAACGTCCTGACTTTC. Translation gives CASSSVQGAGANVLTF. Full variable domain (missing parts from reference TRBV7-8 and TRBJ2-6): GAGVSQSPRYKVAKRGQDVALRCDPISGHVSLFWYQQALGQGPEFLTYFQNEAQLDKSGLPSDRFFAERPEGSVSTLKIQRTQQEDSAVYLCASSSVQGAGANVLTFGAGSRLTVL.

V and J are TRBV30 and TRBJ2-1; 8 bases match TRBD2. Germline loops: CDR1 GTSNPN, CDR2 SVGIG (reference sequence). CDR3 length equals 12 residues. V shed 3 bases and J 9 bases; nucleotides not matched to a gene: 4. Here the CDR3 reads CAWSPSGSEQFF. For the CDR3, the DNA is TGTGCCTGGAGCCCCAGCGGGAGTGAGCAGTTCTTC.

The chain combines TRBV25-1 with TRBJ1-4; D is unresolved. Germline assignment: CDR1 MGHDK and CDR2 SYGVNS. This CDR3 region has 15 residues. V lost 2 bases and J 0 bases, leaving 7 bases between the germline ends. CDR3 in amino acids: CASSEMEATNEKLFF. The DNA of the CDR3 is TGTGCCAGCAGTGAAATGGAAGCAACTAATGAAAAACTGTTTTTT.

This chain joins TRBV2 and TRBJ2-5; a weak D match, TRBD1 (6 bases). V lost 8 bases, J lost 6 bases, and 16 bases lay in between. The CDR3 loop spans 13 amino acids. Germline lookup yields CDR1 SNHLY and CDR2 FYNNEI. CDR3 coding DNA: TGTGCCAGCGGCCCAGGGGATTCGCAGACCCAGTACTTC. Protein: CASGPGDSQTQYF.